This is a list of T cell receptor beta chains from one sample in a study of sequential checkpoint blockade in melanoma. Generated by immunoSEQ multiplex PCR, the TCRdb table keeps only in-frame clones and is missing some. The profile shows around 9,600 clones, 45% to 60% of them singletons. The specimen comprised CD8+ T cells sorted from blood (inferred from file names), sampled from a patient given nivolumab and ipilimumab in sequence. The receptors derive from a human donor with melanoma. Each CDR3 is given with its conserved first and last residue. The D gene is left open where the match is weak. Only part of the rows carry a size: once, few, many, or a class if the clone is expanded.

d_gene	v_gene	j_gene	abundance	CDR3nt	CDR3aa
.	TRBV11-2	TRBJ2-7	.	TGTGCCAGCAGCTTAGGTAGTCCGACCTACGAGCAGTACTTC	CASSLGSPTYEQYF
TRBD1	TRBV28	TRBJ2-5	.	TGTGCCAGCAGTGATCCGGGACAGGGGGCATGGAGGGAAGAGACCCAGTACTTC	CASSDPGQGAWREETQYF
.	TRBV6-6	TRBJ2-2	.	TGTGCCAGCAGTTACTGGAGGCCACCGAACACCGGGGAGCTGTTTTTT	CASSYWRPPNTGELFF
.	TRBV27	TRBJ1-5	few	TGTGCCACCCAGCAGGGGACGAATCAGCCCCAGCATTTT	CATQQGTNQPQHF
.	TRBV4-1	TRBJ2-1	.	TGCGCCAGCGCCCTTCGGGTGCGGAGCGAGGCGTTTGATGAGCAGTTCTTC	CASALRVRSEAFDEQFF
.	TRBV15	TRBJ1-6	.	TGTGCCACCAGCAGAGATAGGGGGTCGAATTCACCCCTCCACTTT	CATSRDRGSNSPLHF
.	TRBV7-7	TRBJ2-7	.	TGTGCCAGCAGCTTAGCTTTAGGGGATAACGAGCAGTACTTC	CASSLALGDNEQYF
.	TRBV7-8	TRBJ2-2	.	TGTGCCAGCAGCTACCGGGAGTACGGGGAAGCCGGGGAGCTGTTTTTT	CASSYREYGEAGELFF
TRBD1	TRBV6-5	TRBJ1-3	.	TGTGCCAGCAGGGTGACAGGGGGCCTCGGAAACACCATATATTTT	CASRVTGGLGNTIYF
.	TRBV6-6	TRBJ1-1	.	TGTGCCAGCAGTGACTCGAGTCTCACTGAAGCTTTCTTT	CASSDSSLTEAFF
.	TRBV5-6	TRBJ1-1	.	TGTGCCAGCAGCTTGGTACAGGGTGAAGCTTTCTTT	CASSLVQGEAFF
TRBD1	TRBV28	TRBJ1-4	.	TGTGGGACAGGGAGTGGGGAAAAACTGTTTTTT	CGTGSGEKLFF
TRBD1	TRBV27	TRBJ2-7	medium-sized	TGTGCCAGCTCCTTTACAGGGGGGCCCTACGAGCAGTACTTC	CASSFTGGPYEQYF
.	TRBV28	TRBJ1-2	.	TGTGCCAGCAGTTTATTGGTCCAGGGTAGTAACTATGGCTACACCTTC	CASSLLVQGSNYGYTF
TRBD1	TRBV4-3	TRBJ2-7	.	TGCGCCAGCAGTTATTCCGGGACAGGGGAATCCTACGAGCAGTACTTC	CASSYSGTGESYEQYF
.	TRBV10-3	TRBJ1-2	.	TGTGCCATCAGTGAGGCGGCCGGTAGAAGCTATGGCTACACCTTC	CAISEAAGRSYGYTF
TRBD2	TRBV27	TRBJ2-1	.	TGTGCCAGCAGTCCCGGGACTAGCGGCTACAATGAGCAGTTCTTC	CASSPGTSGYNEQFF
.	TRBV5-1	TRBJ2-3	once	TGCGCCAGCAGCTTGGAGGGACTCTACACAGATACGCAGTATTTT	CASSLEGLYTDTQYF
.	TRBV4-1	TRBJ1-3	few	TGTGCCAGCAGCCAAGAGGAGGGGTCGTCTGGAAACACCATATATTTT	CASSQEEGSSGNTIYF
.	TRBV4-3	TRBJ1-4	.	TGCGCCAGCAGCCAAGATGCCCGGAGCGATGAAAAACTGTTTTTT	CASSQDARSDEKLFF
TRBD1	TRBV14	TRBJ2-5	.	TGTGCCAGCAGCCAAGAATGGCAGGGGGCGAGGGAGACCCAGTACTTC	CASSQEWQGARETQYF
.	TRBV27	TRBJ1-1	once	TGTGCCGCCAGGGGTGAGACTGAAGCTTTCTTT	CAARGETEAFF
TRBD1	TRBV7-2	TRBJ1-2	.	TGTGCCAGCAGCTTAGCGGGACAGGGGGCGACCTTC	CASSLAGQGATF
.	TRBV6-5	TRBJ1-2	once	TGTGCCAGCAGTTACTTTGACGGGGTTGGAAGCTACACCTTC	CASSYFDGVGSYTF
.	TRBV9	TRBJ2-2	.	TGTGCCAGCAGCGTATTGGCGGGAAGGGAGCTGTTTTTT	CASSVLAGRELFF
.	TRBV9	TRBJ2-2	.	TGTGCCAGCAGCGCTAACACCGGGGAGCTGTTTTTT	CASSANTGELFF
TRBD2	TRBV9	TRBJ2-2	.	TGTGCCAGCAGCCCCTCCGGGACTAGCGGAACCGGGGAGCTGTTTTTT	CASSPSGTSGTGELFF